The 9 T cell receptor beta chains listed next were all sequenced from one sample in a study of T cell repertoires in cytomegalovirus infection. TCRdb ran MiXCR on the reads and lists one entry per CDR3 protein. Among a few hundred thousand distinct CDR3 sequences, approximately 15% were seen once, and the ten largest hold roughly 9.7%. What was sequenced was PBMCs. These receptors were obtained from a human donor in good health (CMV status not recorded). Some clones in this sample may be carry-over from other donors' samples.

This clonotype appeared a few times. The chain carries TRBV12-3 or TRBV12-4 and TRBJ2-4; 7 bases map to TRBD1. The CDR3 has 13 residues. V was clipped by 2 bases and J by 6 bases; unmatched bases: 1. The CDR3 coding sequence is TGTGCCAGCAGTTTAAGGGGGCGAAACATTCAGTACTTC. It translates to CASSLRGRNIQYF.

The CDR3 sequence is CASSEAGTGLKTQYF. In DNA, the CDR3 is TGTGCCAGCAGTGAAGCCGGGACAGGGTTGAAGACCCAGTACTTC. This chain joins TRBV6-1 and TRBJ2-5; 9 bases are shared with TRBD1. The CDR3 loop spans 15 amino acids. Trimming took 0 bases from V and 6 from J; bases not matched to a gene: 5. Per germline, CDR1 MNHNS and CDR2 SASEGT.

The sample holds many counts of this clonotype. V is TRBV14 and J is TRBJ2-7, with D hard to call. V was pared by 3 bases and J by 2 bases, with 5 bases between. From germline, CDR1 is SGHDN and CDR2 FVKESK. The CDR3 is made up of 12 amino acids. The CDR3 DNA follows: TGTGCCAGCAGCCAGATAACCTACGAGCAGTACTTC. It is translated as CASSQITYEQYF.

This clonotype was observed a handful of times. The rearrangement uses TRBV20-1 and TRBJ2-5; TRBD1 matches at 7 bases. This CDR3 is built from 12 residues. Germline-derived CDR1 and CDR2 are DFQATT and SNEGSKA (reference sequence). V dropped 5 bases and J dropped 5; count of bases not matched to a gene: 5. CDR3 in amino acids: CSALDRDETQYF. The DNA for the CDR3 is TGCAGTGCTCTAGACAGGGATGAGACCCAGTACTTC.

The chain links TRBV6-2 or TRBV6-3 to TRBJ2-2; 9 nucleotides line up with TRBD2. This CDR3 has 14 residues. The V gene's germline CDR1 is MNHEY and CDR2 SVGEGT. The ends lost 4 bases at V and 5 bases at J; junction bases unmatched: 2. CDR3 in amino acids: CASSFLAGTGELFF. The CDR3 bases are TGTGCCAGCAGTTTTCTAGCGGGGACCGGGGAGCTGTTTTTT.

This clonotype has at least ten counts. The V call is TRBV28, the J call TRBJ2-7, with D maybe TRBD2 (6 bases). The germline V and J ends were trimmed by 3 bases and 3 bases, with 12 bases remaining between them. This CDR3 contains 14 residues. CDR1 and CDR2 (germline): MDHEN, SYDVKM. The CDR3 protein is CASSFAGLLYEQYF. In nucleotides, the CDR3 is TGTGCCAGCAGTTTTGCGGGACTCCTCTACGAGCAGTACTTC.

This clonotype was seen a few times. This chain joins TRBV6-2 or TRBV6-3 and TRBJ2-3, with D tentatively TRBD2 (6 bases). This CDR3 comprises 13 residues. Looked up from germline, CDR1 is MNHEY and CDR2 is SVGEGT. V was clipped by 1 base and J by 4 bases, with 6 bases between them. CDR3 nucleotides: TGTGCCAGCAGTTACTGGGGGGCAGATACGCAGTATTTT. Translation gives CASSYWGADTQYF.

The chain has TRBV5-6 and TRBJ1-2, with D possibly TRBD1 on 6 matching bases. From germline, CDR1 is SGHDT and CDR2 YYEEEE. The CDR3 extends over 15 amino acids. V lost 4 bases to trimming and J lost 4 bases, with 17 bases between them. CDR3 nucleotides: TGTGCCAGCAGCACCCCGGGACACGAAACCTATGGCTACACCTTC. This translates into CASSTPGHETYGYTF.

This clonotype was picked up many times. The CDR3 spells CASSYSLSNQPQHF. The CDR3 DNA follows: TGTGCCAGCAGTTACTCTCTAAGCAATCAGCCCCAGCATTTT. The chain combines TRBV6-2 or TRBV6-3 with TRBJ1-5; D not certain. The ends were cut back, 0 bases at V and 1 base at J, with 4 bases in the middle. This CDR3 is built from 14 residues. Germline V gene data show CDR1 as MNHEY and CDR2 as SVGEGT.